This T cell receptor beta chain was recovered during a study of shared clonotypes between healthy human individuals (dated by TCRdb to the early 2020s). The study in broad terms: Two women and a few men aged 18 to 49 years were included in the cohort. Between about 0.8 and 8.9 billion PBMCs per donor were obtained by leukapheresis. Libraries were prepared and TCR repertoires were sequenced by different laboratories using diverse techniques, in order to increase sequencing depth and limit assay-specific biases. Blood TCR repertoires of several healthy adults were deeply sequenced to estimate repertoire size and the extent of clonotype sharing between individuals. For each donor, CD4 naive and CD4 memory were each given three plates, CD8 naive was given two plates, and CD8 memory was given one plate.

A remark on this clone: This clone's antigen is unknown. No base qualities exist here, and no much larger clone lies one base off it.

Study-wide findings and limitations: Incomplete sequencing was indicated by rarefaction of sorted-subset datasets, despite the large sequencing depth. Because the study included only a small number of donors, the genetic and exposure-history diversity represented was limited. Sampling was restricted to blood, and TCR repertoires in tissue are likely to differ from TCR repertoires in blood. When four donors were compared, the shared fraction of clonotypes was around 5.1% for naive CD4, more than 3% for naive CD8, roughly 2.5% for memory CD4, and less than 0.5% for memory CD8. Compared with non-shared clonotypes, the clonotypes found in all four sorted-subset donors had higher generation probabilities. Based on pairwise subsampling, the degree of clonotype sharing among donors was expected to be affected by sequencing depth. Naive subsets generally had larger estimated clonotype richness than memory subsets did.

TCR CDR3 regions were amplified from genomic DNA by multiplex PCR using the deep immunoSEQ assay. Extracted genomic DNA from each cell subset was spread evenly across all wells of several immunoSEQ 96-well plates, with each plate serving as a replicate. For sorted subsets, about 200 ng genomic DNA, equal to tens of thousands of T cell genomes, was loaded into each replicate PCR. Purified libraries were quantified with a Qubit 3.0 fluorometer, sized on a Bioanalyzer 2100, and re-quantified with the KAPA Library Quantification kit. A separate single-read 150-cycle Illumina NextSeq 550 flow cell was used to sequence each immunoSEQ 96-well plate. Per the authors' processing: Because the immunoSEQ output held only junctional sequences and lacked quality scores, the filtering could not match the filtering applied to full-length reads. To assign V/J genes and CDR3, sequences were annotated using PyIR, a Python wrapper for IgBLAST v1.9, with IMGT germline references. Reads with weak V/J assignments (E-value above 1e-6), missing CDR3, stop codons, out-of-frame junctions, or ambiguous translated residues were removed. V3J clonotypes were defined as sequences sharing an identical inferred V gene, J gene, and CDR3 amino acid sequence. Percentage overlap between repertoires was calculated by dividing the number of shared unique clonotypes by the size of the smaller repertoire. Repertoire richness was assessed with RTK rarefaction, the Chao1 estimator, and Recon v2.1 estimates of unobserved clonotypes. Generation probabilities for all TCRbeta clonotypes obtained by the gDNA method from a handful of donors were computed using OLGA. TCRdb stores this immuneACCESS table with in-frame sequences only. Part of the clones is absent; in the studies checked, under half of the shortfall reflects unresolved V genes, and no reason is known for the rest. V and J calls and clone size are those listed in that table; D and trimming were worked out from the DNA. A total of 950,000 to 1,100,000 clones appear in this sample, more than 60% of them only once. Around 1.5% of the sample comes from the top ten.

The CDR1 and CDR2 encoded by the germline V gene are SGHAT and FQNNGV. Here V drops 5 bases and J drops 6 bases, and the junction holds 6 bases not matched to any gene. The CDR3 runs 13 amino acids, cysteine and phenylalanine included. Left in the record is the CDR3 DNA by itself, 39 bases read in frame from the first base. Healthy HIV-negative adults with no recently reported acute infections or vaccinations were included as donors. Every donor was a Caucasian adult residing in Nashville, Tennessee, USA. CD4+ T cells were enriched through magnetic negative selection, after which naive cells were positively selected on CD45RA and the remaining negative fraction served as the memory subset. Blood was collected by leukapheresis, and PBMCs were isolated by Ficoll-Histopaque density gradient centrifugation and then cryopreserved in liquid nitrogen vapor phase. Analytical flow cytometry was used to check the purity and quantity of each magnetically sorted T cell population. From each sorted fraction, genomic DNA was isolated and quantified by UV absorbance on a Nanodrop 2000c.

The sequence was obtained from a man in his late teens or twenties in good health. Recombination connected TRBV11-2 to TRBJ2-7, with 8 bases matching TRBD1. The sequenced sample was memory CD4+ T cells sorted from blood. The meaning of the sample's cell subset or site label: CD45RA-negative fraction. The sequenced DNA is TGTGCCAGCAGCCAAGGACAGGGCGGCGAGCAGTACTTC. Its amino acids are CASSQGQGGEQYF.